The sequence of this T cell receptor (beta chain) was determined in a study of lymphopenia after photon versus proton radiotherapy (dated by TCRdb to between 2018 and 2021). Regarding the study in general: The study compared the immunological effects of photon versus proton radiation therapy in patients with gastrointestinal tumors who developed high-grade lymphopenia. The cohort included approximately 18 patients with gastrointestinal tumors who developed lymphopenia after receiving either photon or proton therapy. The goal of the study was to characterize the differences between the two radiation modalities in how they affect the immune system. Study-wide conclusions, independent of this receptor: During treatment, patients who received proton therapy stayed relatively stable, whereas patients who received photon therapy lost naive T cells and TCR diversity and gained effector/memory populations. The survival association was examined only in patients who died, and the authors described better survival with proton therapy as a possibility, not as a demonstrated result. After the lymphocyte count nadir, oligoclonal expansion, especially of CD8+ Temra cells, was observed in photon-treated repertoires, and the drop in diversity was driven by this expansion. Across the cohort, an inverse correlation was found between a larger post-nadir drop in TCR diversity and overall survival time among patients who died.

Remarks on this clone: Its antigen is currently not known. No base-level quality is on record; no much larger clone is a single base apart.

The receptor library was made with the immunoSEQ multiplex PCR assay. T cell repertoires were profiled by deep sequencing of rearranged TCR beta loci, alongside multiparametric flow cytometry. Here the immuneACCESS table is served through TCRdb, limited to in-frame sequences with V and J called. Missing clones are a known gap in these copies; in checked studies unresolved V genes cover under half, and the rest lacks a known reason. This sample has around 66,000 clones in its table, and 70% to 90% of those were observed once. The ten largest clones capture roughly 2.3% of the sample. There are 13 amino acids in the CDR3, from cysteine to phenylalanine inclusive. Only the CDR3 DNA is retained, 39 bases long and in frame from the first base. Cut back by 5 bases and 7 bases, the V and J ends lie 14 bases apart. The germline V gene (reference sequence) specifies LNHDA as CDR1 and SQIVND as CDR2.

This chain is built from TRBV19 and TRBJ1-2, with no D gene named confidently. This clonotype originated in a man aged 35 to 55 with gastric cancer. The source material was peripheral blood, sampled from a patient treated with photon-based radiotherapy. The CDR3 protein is CASSEAGRRGYTF. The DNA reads TGTGCCAGTAGTGAGGCTGGGCGGCGTGGCTACACCTTC.